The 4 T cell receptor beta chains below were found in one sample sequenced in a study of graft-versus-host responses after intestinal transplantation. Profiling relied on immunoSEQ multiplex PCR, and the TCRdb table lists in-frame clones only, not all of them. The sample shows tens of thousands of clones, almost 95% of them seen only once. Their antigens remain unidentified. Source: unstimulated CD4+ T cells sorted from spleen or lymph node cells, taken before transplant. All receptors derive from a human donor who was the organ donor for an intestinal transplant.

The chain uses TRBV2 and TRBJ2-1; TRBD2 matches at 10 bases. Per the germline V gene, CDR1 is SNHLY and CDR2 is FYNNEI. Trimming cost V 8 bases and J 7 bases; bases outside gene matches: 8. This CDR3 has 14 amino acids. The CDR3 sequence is CASSGAGGLNEQFF. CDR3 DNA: TGTGCCAGCTCTGGAGCGGGGGGGCTAAATGAGCAGTTCTTC.

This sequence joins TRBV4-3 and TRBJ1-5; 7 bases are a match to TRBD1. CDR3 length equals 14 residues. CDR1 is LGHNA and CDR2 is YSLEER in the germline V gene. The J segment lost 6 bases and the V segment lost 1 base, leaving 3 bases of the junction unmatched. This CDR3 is CASSQVAGGQPQHF. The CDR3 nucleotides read TGCGCCAGCAGCCAAGTCGCAGGGGGTCAGCCCCAGCATTTT.

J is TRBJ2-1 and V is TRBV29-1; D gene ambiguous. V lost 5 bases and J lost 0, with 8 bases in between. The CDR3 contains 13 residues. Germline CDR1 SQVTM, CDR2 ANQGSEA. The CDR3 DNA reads TGCAGCGTTCTATTTGGCTCCTACAATGAGCAGTTCTTC. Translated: CSVLFGSYNEQFF.

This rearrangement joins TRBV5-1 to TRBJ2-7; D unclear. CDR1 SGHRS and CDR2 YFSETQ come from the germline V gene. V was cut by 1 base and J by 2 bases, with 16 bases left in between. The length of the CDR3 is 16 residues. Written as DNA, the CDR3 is TGCGCCAGCAGCTTGACCTCGACACCCTCCCCCTACGAGCAGTACTTC. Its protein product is CASSLTSTPSPYEQYF.